This TCR beta chain was documented in a study of T cell changes during pregnancy in multiple sclerosis. Here immunoSEQ multiplex PCR was the method, and the copy in TCRdb shows in-frame clones only, minus some. The sample lists roughly 35,000 clones, around 93% seen once, with less than 0.45% in the top ten. This CDR3 has 16 residues. The germline V and J ends were trimmed by 4 bases and 5 bases, with 21 bases remaining between them. Germline loops: CDR1 SGHNT, CDR2 YYREEE (reference sequence). This sample comprised CD4+ T cells from peripheral blood mononuclear cells, obtained in the third trimester of pregnancy. V usage is TRBV5-4 and J usage is TRBJ1-1; possible D gene TRBD1, 6 bases. The receptor comes from a female donor in good health, enrolled as a control in a pregnancy study. The CDR3 reads CASSPQLGAPTTEAFF. In nucleotides, the CDR3 is TGTGCCAGCAGCCCACAGCTGGGGGCTCCAACAACTGAAGCTTTCTTT.